Detailed here is one T cell receptor (beta chain). TCRdb keeps only in-frame clones here, not all; method: immunoSEQ multiplex PCR. The sample consists of roughly 560,000 clones, 78% of them appearing once. Germline V gene lookup returns CDR1 LNHDA and CDR2 SQIVND (reference sequence). The V gene lost 2 bases and the J gene lost 4 bases, with 11 bases spanning the gap. This CDR3 spans 14 amino acids. The data stem from a study of shared T cell receptors in the human thymus. The same data also contributed to another study, on human thymus T cells.

Sequencing used thymocytes. The genes are TRBV19 and TRBJ1-1; no reliable D call. This clonotype was obtained from a boy less than two years old with a congenital heart defect. The CDR3 DNA reads as TGTGCCAGTAGTATAAGGGCCCGGGGCACTGAAGCTTTCTTT. Amino acids: CASSIRARGTEAFF.